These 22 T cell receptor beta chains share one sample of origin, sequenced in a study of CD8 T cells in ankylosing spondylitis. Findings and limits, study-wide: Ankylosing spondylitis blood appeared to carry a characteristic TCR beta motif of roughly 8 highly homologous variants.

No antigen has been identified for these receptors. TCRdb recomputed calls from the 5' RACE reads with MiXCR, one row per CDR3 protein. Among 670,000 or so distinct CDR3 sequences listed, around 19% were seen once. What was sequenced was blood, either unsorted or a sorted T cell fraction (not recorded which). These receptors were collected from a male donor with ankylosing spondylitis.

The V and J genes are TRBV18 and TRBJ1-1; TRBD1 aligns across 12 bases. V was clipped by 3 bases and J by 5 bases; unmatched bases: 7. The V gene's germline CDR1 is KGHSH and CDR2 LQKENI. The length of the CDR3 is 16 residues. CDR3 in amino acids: CASSPGTGGVSTEAFF. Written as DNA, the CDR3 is TGTGCCAGCTCACCCGGGACAGGGGGCGTGAGTACTGAAGCTTTCTTT.

The CDR3 loop reads CASSLARGGAYEQYF. In nucleotides, the CDR3 is TGTGCCAGCAGCTTAGCTCGGGGGGGGGCCTACGAGCAGTACTTC. The chain joins TRBV7-8 to TRBJ2-7, with TRBD2 matching over 8 bases. The ends lost 0 bases at V and 2 bases at J; junction bases unmatched: 3. The CDR3 is 15 amino acids. The germline CDR1 and CDR2 sequences are SGHVS and FQNEAQ.

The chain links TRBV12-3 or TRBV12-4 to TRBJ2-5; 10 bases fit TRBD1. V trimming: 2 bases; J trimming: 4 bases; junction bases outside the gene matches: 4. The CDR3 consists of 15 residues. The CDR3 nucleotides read TGTGCCAGCAGTTTAAGGGGACAGGGGCGAGAGACCCAGTACTTC. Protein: CASSLRGQGRETQYF.

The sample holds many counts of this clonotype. The CDR3 reads CASRVQGRDTQYF. Written as DNA, the CDR3 is TGTGCCAGCAGGGTACAGGGGCGAGATACGCAGTATTTT. J is TRBJ2-3 and V is TRBV27, with TRBD1 matching 7 bases. Per the germline V gene, CDR1 is MNHEY and CDR2 is SMNVEV (reference sequence). The V gene end was trimmed by 6 bases and the J gene end by 5 bases; junction bases not matched to a gene: 5. This CDR3 contains 13 residues.

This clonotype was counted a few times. The CDR3 DNA reads TGTGCCAGCAGCAAACTAGCGGGGGCTAGCACAGATACGCAGTATTTT. Its translation: CASSKLAGASTDTQYF. The chain recombines TRBV12-3 or TRBV12-4 with TRBJ2-3; 11 bases are a match to TRBD2. The length of the CDR3 is 16 residues. The ends lost 6 bases at V and 0 bases at J; junction bases unmatched: 5.

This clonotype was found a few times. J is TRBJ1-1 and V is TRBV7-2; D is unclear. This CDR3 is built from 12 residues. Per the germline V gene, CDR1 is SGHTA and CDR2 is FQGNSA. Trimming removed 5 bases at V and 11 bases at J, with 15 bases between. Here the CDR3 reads CASSRTPSKAFF. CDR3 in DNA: TGTGCCAGCAGCCGGACCCCCTCAAAGGCTTTCTTT.

The CDR3 nucleotides are TGTGCCAGCAGTTTCGTCAGGACAGGGGGCCGTGGCTACACCTTC. It encodes CASSFVRTGGRGYTF. The V gene is TRBV12-3 or TRBV12-4, the J gene TRBJ1-2, with 11 bases aligning to TRBD1. This CDR3 is built from 15 residues. The junction had 7 bases not matched to a gene; V was cut back by 3 bases and J by 7 bases.

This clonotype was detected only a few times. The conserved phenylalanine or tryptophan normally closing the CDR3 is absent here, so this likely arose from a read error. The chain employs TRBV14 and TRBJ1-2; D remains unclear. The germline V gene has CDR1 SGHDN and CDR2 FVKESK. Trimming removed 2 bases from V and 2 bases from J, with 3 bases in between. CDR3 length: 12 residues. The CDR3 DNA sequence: TGTGCCAGCAGCCAAATGAACTATGGCTACACCTCC. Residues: CASSQMNYGYTS.

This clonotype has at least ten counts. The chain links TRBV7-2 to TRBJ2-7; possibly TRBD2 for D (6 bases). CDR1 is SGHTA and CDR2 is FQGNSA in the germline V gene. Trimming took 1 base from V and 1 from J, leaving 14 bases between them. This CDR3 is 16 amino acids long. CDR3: CASSLGWGEASYEQYF. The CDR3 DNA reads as TGTGCCAGCAGCTTAGGGTGGGGGGAGGCATCCTACGAGCAGTACTTC.

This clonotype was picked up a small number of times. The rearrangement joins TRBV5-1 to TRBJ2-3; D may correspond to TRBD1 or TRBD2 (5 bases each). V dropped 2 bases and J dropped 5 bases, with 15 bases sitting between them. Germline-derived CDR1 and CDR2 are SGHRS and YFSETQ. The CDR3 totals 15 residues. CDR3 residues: CASSLGVKSGDTQYF. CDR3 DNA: TGCGCCAGCAGCTTAGGGGTTAAAAGCGGAGATACGCAGTATTTT.

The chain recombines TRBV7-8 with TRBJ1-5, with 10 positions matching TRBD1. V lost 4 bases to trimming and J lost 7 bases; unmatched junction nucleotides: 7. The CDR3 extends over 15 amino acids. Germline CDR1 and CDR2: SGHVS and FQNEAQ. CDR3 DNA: TGTGCCAGCAGCTCCGAGCGGACAGGGGGACAGCCCCAGCATTTT. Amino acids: CASSSERTGGQPQHF.

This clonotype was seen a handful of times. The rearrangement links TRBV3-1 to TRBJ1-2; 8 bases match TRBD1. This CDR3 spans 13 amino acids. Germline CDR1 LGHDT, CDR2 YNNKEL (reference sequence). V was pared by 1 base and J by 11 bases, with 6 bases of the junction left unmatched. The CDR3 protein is CASSQGQGKWYTF. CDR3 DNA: TGTGCCAGCAGCCAAGGACAGGGGAAATGGTACACCTTC.

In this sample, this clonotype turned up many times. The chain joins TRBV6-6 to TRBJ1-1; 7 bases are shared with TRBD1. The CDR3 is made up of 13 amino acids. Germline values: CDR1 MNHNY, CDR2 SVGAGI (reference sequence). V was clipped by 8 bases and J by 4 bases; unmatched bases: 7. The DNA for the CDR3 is TGTGCCAGCGGCAGACAGGGAGGCACTGAAGCTTTCTTT. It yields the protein CASGRQGGTEAFF.

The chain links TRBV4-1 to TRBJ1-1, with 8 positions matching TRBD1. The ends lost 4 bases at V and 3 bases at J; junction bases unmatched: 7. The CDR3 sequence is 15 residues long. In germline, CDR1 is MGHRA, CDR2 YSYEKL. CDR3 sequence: CASSPTGVGDTEAFF. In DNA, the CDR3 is TGCGCCAGCAGCCCGACAGGGGTAGGGGACACTGAAGCTTTCTTT.

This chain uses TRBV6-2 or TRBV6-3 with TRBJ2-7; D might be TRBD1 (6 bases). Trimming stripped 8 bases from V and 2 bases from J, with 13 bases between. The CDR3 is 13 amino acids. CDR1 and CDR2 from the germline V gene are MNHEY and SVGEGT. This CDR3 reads CASRTGKTYEQYF. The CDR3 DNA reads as TGTGCCAGCCGCACAGGGAAAACCTACGAGCAGTACTTC.

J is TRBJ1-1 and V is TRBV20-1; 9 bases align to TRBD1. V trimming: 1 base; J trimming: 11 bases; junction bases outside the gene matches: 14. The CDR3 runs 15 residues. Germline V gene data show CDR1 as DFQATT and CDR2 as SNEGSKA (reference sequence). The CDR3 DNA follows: TGCAGTGCTAGAGTCTTGCGACAGGGGGTTTTTAAGGCTTTCTTT. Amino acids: CSARVLRQGVFKAFF.

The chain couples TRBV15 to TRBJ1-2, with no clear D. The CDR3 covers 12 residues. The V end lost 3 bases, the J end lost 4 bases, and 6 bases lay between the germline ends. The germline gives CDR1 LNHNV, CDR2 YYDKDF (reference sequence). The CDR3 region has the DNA TGTGCCACCAGCAGCCCTCTCTATGGCTACACCTTC. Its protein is CATSSPLYGYTF.

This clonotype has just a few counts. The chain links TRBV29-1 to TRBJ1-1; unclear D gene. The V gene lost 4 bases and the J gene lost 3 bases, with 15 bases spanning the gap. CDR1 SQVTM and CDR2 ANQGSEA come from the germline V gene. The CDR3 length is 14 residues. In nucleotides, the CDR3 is TGCAGCGTTGTGGAGCTCAGCGCGTACACTGAAGCTTTCTTT. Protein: CSVVELSAYTEAFF.

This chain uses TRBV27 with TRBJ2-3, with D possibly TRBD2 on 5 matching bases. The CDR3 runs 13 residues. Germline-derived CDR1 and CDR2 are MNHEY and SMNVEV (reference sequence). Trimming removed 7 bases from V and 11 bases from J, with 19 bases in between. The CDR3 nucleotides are TGTGCCAGCACTCAATTGGGGAGCACGCAGCAGTATTTT. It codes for CASTQLGSTQQYF.

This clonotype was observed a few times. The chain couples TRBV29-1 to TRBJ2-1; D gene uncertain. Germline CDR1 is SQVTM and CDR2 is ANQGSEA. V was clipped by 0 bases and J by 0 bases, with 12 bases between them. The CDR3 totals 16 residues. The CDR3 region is CSVEDHAPSSYNEQFF. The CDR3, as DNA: TGCAGCGTTGAAGATCATGCCCCGAGCTCCTACAATGAGCAGTTCTTC.

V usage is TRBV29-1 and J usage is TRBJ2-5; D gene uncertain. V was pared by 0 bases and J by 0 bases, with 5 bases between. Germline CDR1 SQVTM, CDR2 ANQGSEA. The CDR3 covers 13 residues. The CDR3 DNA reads TGCAGCGTTGAAGACAGGTACCAAGAGACCCAGTACTTC. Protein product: CSVEDRYQETQYF.

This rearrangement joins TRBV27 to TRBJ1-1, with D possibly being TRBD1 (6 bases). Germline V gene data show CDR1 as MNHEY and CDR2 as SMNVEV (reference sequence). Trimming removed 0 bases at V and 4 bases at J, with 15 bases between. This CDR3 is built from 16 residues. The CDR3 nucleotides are TGTGCCAGCAGTTTATCGAGTAAGACAGGTACCACTGAAGCTTTCTTT. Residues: CASSLSSKTGTTEAFF.